The clone carrying this T cell receptor beta chain was counted ten times or more. Its cognate antigen is unknown. The data originate from a study of regulatory T cells in long-lasting Graves disease. The CDR3 spans 14 residues. Per germline, CDR1 SGHNT and CDR2 YENEEA. V was clipped by 5 bases and J by 4 bases; unmatched bases: 6. Study-level points and caveats: Owing to a sample size that was small, accuracy may have been reduced. A greater number of public clonotypes (approximately 2,700) was shared by persistent patients than by new patients (roughly 880).

The time point denotes: newly diagnosed GD, antithyroid drugs for less than 3 months. RNA isolated from PBMCs was used to make the TCR library. Graves' disease diagnosis was established per American Thyroid Association guidelines. Arm-PCR of CDR3 regions and iRepertoire HTBI primers were the basis on which TCR beta libraries were built. TCRdb redid the calling of the multiplex PCR reads with MiXCR, one entry per CDR3 protein. The table has 200,000 to 250,000 distinct CDR3 sequences, approximately 20% seen once. The source material was peripheral blood mononuclear cells (PBMCs), sampled at new diagnosis, from a patient treated with antithyroid drugs. This TCR came from a female donor with Graves disease. The chain joins TRBV11-3 to TRBJ1-2; 8 positions agree with TRBD1. CDR3 sequence: CASSTRDRIYGYTF. The CDR3 nucleotides are TGTGCCAGCAGCACCCGGGACAGGATCTATGGCTACACCTTC.